The 7 T cell receptor beta chains in this list originate from one sample, sequenced in a study of blood T cell repertoires in COVID-19. Profiled with immunoSEQ multiplex PCR; TCRdb holds only in-frame clones, not every one. The data contain about 240,000 clones, 83% of them singletons. The sample taken for sequencing was peripheral blood. Receptors originate from a human donor in a cohort sampled during active COVID-19.

There are a few counts of this clone. The chain combines TRBV14 with TRBJ2-7, with 9 bases aligning to TRBD1. J lost 1 base, V lost 5 bases, and 6 bases had no gene match. Germline V gene sequence: CDR1 SGHDN, CDR2 FVKESK. This CDR3 is 15 amino acids long. The CDR3, as DNA: TGTGCCAGCAGCTTACGCGGGACAGGGTCCTACGAGCAGTACTTC. As protein: CASSLRGTGSYEQYF.

This chain links TRBV3-1 (or the pseudogene TRBV3-2) with TRBJ2-4, with TRBD2 matching over 8 bases. Germline V gene sequence: CDR1 LGHDT, CDR2 YNNKEL (reference sequence). The CDR3 has 17 residues. V lost 0 bases, J lost 6 bases, and 10 bases stayed unmatched. This CDR3 reads CASSQDPPGGVGNIQYF. CDR3 nucleotide sequence: TGTGCCAGCAGCCAAGATCCCCCCGGGGGGGTAGGAAACATTCAGTACTTC.

The chain's CDR3 is CASRDTSTDTQYF. The CDR3 DNA sequence: TGTGCCAGCAGGGACACCAGCACAGATACGCAGTATTTT. The V call is TRBV12-3 or TRBV12-4, the J call TRBJ2-3, with D tentatively TRBD1 (5 bases). V lost 6 bases and J 0 bases, leaving 7 bases between the germline ends. The CDR3 extends over 13 amino acids.

The sample holds one count of this clone. The V call is TRBV5-8, the J call TRBJ1-4, with D unresolved. CDR1 and CDR2 from the germline V gene are SGHTS and YDEGEE. V was trimmed by 2 bases and J by 0 bases, leaving 5 bases between them. CDR3 length: 14 amino acids. For the CDR3, the DNA is TGTGCCAGCAGCTTTAGAGCAACTAATGAAAAACTGTTTTTT. It codes for CASSFRATNEKLFF.

V and J are TRBV5-1 and TRBJ1-1, with 8 bases matching TRBD1. The CDR3 length is 15 residues. The junction had 2 bases not matched to a gene; V was cut back by 0 bases and J by 1 base. Germline V CDR1 and CDR2: SGHRS, YFSETQ. The CDR3 loop reads CASSLGGTGNTEAFF. Written as DNA, the CDR3 is TGCGCCAGCAGCTTGGGAGGGACAGGGAACACTGAAGCTTTCTTT.

This chain connects TRBV12-3 or TRBV12-4 to TRBJ2-1, with D possibly matching TRBD1 (6 bases). There are 13 residues in the CDR3. Between the trimmed V and J ends, which lost 4 bases and 5 bases, there was a span of 9 bases. The CDR3 coding sequence is TGTGCCAGCAGTTGGACAGTCCACAATGAGCAGTTCTTC. Residues: CASSWTVHNEQFF.

Concerning this clone itself: A read error may produce the germline difference seen at one junction end. The gene calls are TRBV7-7 and TRBJ2-1; 10 bases are shared with TRBD1. This CDR3 is built from 15 residues. Germline-derived CDR1 and CDR2 are SSHAT and FNYEAQ (reference sequence). The CDR3 DNA sequence: TGTGCTAGCAGCTTAGCGTTGGGACAGGGGACTGAGCAGTTCTTC. It is translated as CASSLALGQGTEQFF.